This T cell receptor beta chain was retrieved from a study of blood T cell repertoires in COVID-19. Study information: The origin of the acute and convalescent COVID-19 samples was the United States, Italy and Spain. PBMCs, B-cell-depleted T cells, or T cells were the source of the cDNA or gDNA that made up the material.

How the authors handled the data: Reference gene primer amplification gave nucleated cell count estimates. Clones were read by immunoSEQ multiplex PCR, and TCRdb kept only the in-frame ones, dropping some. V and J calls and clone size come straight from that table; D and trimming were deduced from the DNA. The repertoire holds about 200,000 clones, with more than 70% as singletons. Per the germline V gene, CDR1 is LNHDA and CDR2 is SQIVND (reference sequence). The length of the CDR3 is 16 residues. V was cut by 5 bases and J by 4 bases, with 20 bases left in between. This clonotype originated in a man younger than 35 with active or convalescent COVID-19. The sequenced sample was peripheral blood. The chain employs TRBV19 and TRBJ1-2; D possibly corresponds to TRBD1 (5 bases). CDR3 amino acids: CASSPLNTDSGYGYTF. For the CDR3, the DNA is TGTGCCAGTAGTCCCCTGAATACCGACAGTGGCTATGGCTACACCTTC.